The rows below give T cell receptor beta chains drawn from one sample of a study of control samples from healthy donors and cancer patients. Clones were read by immunoSEQ multiplex PCR, and TCRdb kept only the in-frame ones, dropping some. Of 98,000 or so clones detected, approximately 90% appear once; the ten largest clones hold roughly 14%. The sequencing sample was made of blood. These receptors all stem from a woman in her 70s in good health. CDR3s include the opening cysteine and the closing phenylalanine or tryptophan. Fields, in order: J gene, D gene, V gene, clone size, CDR3 DNA, CDR3 protein. D genes are given only for firm matches. For some rows the clone size is stated as once, few or many, or as a class when expanded; others skip it.

j_call: TRBJ1-2; d_call: -; v_call: TRBV4-3; clone_size: -; cdr3_nt: TGCGCCAGCAGCTTTCAGGCCCTGGCGCGACGGGGCTACACCTTC; cdr3_aa: CASSFQALARRGYTF
j_call: TRBJ1-3; d_call: -; v_call: TRBV2; clone_size: -; cdr3_nt: TGTGCCAGCAGGAGACAGCTCATCGGAAACACCATATATTTT; cdr3_aa: CASRRQLIGNTIYF
j_call: TRBJ2-3; d_call: TRBD2; v_call: TRBV2; clone_size: -; cdr3_nt: TGTGCCAGCAGGGATCCGGGGGGGCAGTTAAATACGCAGTATTTT; cdr3_aa: CASRDPGGQLNTQYF
j_call: TRBJ1-4; d_call: -; v_call: TRBV4-3; clone_size: -; cdr3_nt: TGCGCCAGCAGCCAAGACCCCCCCGGGCAGGGCAAAGAAAAACTGTTTTTT; cdr3_aa: CASSQDPPGQGKEKLFF
j_call: TRBJ2-5; d_call: -; v_call: TRBV7-8; clone_size: -; cdr3_nt: TGTGCCAGCAGCCCCCGGAGGATCCGGTACCAAGAGACCCAGTACTTC; cdr3_aa: CASSPRRIRYQETQYF
j_call: TRBJ1-6; d_call: -; v_call: TRBV9; clone_size: once; cdr3_nt: TGTGCCAGCAGCGTCGGGACCTCTGGCAATTCACCCCTCCACTTT; cdr3_aa: CASSVGTSGNSPLHF
j_call: TRBJ1-3; d_call: -; v_call: TRBV30; clone_size: once; cdr3_nt: TGTGCCTGGAGTAGTAGAGGGCAGAGAGTCTCTGGAAACACCATATATTTT; cdr3_aa: CAWSSRGQRVSGNTIYF
j_call: TRBJ1-2; d_call: -; v_call: TRBV30; clone_size: -; cdr3_nt: TGTGCCTGGAGCAGGGCGCTCAGTCTCAAACACTTC; cdr3_aa: CAWSRALSLKHF
j_call: TRBJ1-2; d_call: TRBD1; v_call: TRBV10-3; clone_size: -; cdr3_nt: TGTGCCATCAGCCAGGGGGCGGATGTTGTTGGCTACACCTTC; cdr3_aa: CAISQGADVVGYTF
j_call: TRBJ2-7; d_call: -; v_call: TRBV27; clone_size: -; cdr3_nt: TGTGCCAGCAGTTCCTCTACCGGGACTCGGTACGAGCAGTGCTTC; cdr3_aa: CASSSSTGTRYEQCF
j_call: TRBJ1-1; d_call: TRBD1; v_call: TRBV6-5; clone_size: -; cdr3_nt: TGTGCCAGCAGTTACCGGGACAGAGTGAACACTGAAGCTTTCTTT; cdr3_aa: CASSYRDRVNTEAFF
j_call: TRBJ2-7; d_call: -; v_call: TRBV5-1; clone_size: few; cdr3_nt: TGCGCCAGCAGCCAAGGGGGCTACGAGCAGTACTTC; cdr3_aa: CASSQGGYEQYF
j_call: TRBJ2-7; d_call: -; v_call: TRBV7-9; clone_size: -; cdr3_nt: TGTGCCAGCAGCCCAGGAGGTCGTGGGCCCTACGAGCAGTACTTC; cdr3_aa: CASSPGGRGPYEQYF
j_call: TRBJ1-5; d_call: -; v_call: TRBV5-8; clone_size: -; cdr3_nt: TGTGCCGGAACCGACAGGCCGGTGAATCAGCCCCAGCATTTT; cdr3_aa: CAGTDRPVNQPQHF
j_call: TRBJ1-5; d_call: TRBD1; v_call: TRBV2; clone_size: -; cdr3_nt: TGTGCCAGCAGTGGATCGGACAGGGGTAATCAGCCCCAGCATTTT; cdr3_aa: CASSGSDRGNQPQHF
j_call: TRBJ1-2; d_call: -; v_call: TRBV24-1; clone_size: -; cdr3_nt: TGTGCCACCAGTGATTTGACGGGGAATGGCTACACCTTC; cdr3_aa: CATSDLTGNGYTF
j_call: TRBJ1-5; d_call: -; v_call: TRBV27; clone_size: many; cdr3_nt: TGTGCCAGCAGTTTATCAGGCCAGGGACAGCCCCAGCATTTT; cdr3_aa: CASSLSGQGQPQHF
j_call: TRBJ1-1; d_call: -; v_call: TRBV7-2; clone_size: -; cdr3_nt: TGTGCCAGCAGCCGAGACAGTAGAACTGAAGCTTTCTTT; cdr3_aa: CASSRDSRTEAFF
j_call: TRBJ1-1; d_call: -; v_call: TRBV29-1; clone_size: -; cdr3_nt: TGCAGCGTTGATTCCGGGACGGCGAACACTGAAGCTTTCTTT; cdr3_aa: CSVDSGTANTEAFF
j_call: TRBJ1-1; d_call: TRBD1; v_call: TRBV3-1/TRBV3-2; clone_size: -; cdr3_nt: TGTGCCAGCAGCCAAGTAGGGGGCTACACTGAAGCTTTCTTT; cdr3_aa: CASSQVGGYTEAFF
j_call: TRBJ1-2; d_call: -; v_call: TRBV7-9; clone_size: -; cdr3_nt: TGTGCCAGCAGCCCCCCCGGAGACAGTTCCTATGGCTACACCTTC; cdr3_aa: CASSPPGDSSYGYTF
j_call: TRBJ1-3; d_call: -; v_call: TRBV18; clone_size: -; cdr3_nt: TGTGCCAGCTCACCAATTGAACAGGGCAACACCATATATTTT; cdr3_aa: CASSPIEQGNTIYF
j_call: TRBJ1-1; d_call: -; v_call: TRBV25-1; clone_size: -; cdr3_nt: TGTGCCAGCAGTGGCATACAGCCATTCACTGAAGCTTTCTTT; cdr3_aa: CASSGIQPFTEAFF
j_call: TRBJ2-1; d_call: TRBD2; v_call: TRBV5-8; clone_size: -; cdr3_nt: TGTGCCAGCAGCTTGGACCGGGGGGGCTCCTACAATGAGCAGTTCTTC; cdr3_aa: CASSLDRGGSYNEQFF
j_call: TRBJ2-5; d_call: -; v_call: TRBV5-1; clone_size: once; cdr3_nt: TGCGCCAGCAGCTTGGAAGGGAACCCAGAAGAGACCCAGTACTTC; cdr3_aa: CASSLEGNPEETQYF
j_call: TRBJ1-6; d_call: TRBD1; v_call: TRBV7-9; clone_size: -; cdr3_nt: TGTGCCAGCACCACGGGGGACAGGGCCAATTCACCCCTCCACTTT; cdr3_aa: CASTTGDRANSPLHF
j_call: TRBJ1-1; d_call: -; v_call: TRBV10-3; clone_size: -; cdr3_nt: TGTGCCATCCGGAGCGTGAACACTGAAGCTTTCTTT; cdr3_aa: CAIRSVNTEAFF
j_call: TRBJ1-1; d_call: -; v_call: TRBV5-4; clone_size: -; cdr3_nt: TGTGCCAGCAGCTTGGCTACCAGGGAGGATGCTTTCTTT; cdr3_aa: CASSLATREDAFF
j_call: TRBJ1-2; d_call: -; v_call: TRBV5-6; clone_size: -; cdr3_nt: TGTGCCAGCAGCTTGGTAGGAACACTAGCCGGGGGCTATGGCTACACCTTC; cdr3_aa: CASSLVGTLAGGYGYTF
j_call: TRBJ2-2; d_call: -; v_call: TRBV7-2; clone_size: -; cdr3_nt: TGTGCCAGCAGCTCCTACAGAGAATCGAACACCGGGGAGCTGTTTTTT; cdr3_aa: CASSSYRESNTGELFF
j_call: TRBJ1-1; d_call: -; v_call: TRBV4-3; clone_size: -; cdr3_nt: TGCGCCAGCAGCCATCCGGGGAGAATCATTGAAGCTTTCTTT; cdr3_aa: CASSHPGRIIEAFF
j_call: TRBJ2-5; d_call: -; v_call: TRBV5-1; clone_size: once; cdr3_nt: TGCGCCAGCAGCTTGATGGGGGCGCACCAAGAGACCCAGTACTTC; cdr3_aa: CASSLMGAHQETQYF
j_call: TRBJ1-5; d_call: -; v_call: TRBV25-1; clone_size: -; cdr3_nt: TGTGCCAGCAGTGAATCTCGGGGTCAGCCCCAGCATTTT; cdr3_aa: CASSESRGQPQHF